This T cell receptor (beta chain) was identified during a study of blood T cells in healthy people across ages. Study background: Researchers report that template switching captured about one barcoded beta molecule per two T cells. The study, taken as a whole, reports: Age showed a roughly linear inverse relationship with TCR beta diversity per million T cells.

For this clonotype: The antigen is unknown.

Germline V gene lookup returns CDR1 LNHNV and CDR2 YYDKDF (reference sequence). The V segment lost 3 bases and the J segment 5 bases; nucleotides outside the gene matches: 7. The CDR3 has 16 residues. For the second PCR, which ran for roughly 6 to 12 cycles, a sample-barcoded 5' primer and a J-beta primer mix were used. Paired-end reads containing CDR3 totaled no fewer than 2.5 million for each sample. One entry per CDR3 protein, called by TCRdb with MiXCR from the 5' RACE reads. This table holds about 760,000 distinct CDR3 sequences, about 61% found once. Sequencing used blood. This clonotype was obtained from a man aged 35 to 55 in good health. The chain couples TRBV15 to TRBJ2-4; 10 nucleotides match TRBD1. As DNA, the CDR3 is TGTGCCACCAGCAGCGGGACAGGGGTTGGTCAAAACATTCAGTACTTC. The encoded protein is CATSSGTGVGQNIQYF. Using reference TRBV15 and TRBJ2-4 for the parts outside the CDR3, the full variable domain is DAMVIQNPRYQVTQFGKPVTLSCSQTLNHNVMYWYQQKSSQAPKLLFHYYDKDFNNEADTPDNFQSRRPNTSFCFLDIRSPGLGDTAMYLCATSSGTGVGQNIQYFGAGTRLSVL.